This T cell receptor (beta chain) was profiled in a study of cytomegalovirus exposure and HLA in healthy donors. Study information: A later analysis reported the same platform for the roughly 110 validation repertoires and the approximately 670 first-cohort repertoires. Whole-study results and caveats: Many donors carried some public TCRs, although rarity characterized most TCR sequences. Cytomegalovirus-associated TCR beta chains were listed, numbering approximately 150.

The donors were part of the roughly 130-subject validation cohort, which stood apart from the roughly 680-subject first cohort. A remark on this clone: What it binds is unknown. The junction and the germline gene differ at one end; a read error may be behind it.

Germline V gives CDR1 MNHEY, CDR2 SVGAGI. The CDR3 sequence is 11 residues long. The data were produced by immunoSEQ multiplex PCR, yet TCRdb's version contains in-frame clones alone and is incomplete. This sample has about 130,000 clones, with roughly 87% found just once. The sequence derives from a woman between 18 and 29 years old in good health and CMV-seronegative. Sequenced sample: PBMCs. The chain employs TRBV6-5 and TRBJ2-3; a weak D match, TRBD1 (8 bases). The CDR3 reads CGAGDRDTQYF. In DNA form, the CDR3 reads TGCGGGGCGGGGGACAGGGATACGCAGTATTTT.